Reported below is one T cell receptor (beta chain). Its target is unknown. This entry belongs to a study of spatial heterogeneity in lung cancer. Study background: Donation came from over 60 patients with untreated early-stage non-small cell lung cancer. General study points: Ubiquitous expanded tumor TCRs were seen in blood more at resection than at follow-up.

Trimming removed 3 bases from V and 9 bases from J, with 9 bases in between. The V gene's germline CDR1 is SNHLY and CDR2 FYNNEI. This CDR3 has 12 residues. Documented time point: blood at routine non-recurrence follow-up after resection. Unsorted samples of tumor, nontumor lung or frozen PBMC had their whole RNA sequenced. Every TCR cDNA molecule bore its own unique molecular identifier. TCRdb fed the 5' RACE reads into MiXCR, producing one record per CDR3 protein. Counted here are 3,500 to 4,500 distinct CDR3 sequences, roughly 25% occurring once; the ten biggest clones make up approximately 5.4%. The V and J genes are TRBV2 and TRBJ2-1; D assignment may be TRBD1 or TRBD2 (5 bases each). The receptor comes from a male donor with early-stage non-small cell lung cancer. Source: PBMCs, taken at follow-up. The DNA for the CDR3 is TGTGCCAGCAGTGAGAGGGGAAGTGAGCAGTTCTTC. Translating it yields CASSERGSEQFF.